Below, 30 T cell receptor beta chains from the same sample are listed, as sequenced in a study of T cells in Graves' hyperthyroidism and ophthalmopathy. Researchers took RNA transcripts and amplified the TCR beta CDR3 regions from them. During a first-round RT-PCR of the TCR CDR3, the HTBI primer set was used. TCRdb re-derived calls from the multiplex PCR reads in MiXCR, one entry per CDR3 protein. Of fewer than 650,000 distinct CDR3 sequences listed, over 12% were seen once; the top ten hold roughly 4.5%. The sequencing input was blood. Receptors originate from a woman aged 40 to 50 with Graves' ophthalmopathy.

In its sample, this clonotype was seen many times. The chain has TRBV12-3 or TRBV12-4 and TRBJ2-7, with 9 positions matching TRBD1. With 5 bases clipped from V and 1 base from J, the junction kept 9 bases outside the gene matches. The CDR3 consists of 16 residues. CDR3 sequence (DNA): TGTGCCAGCAGTGGACCGGGACAGGGTTTGTCCTACGAGCAGTACTTC. Translation: CASSGPGQGLSYEQYF.

This clonotype was recorded at least ten times. The rearrangement uses TRBV6-1 and TRBJ2-7, with D possibly TRBD2 on 6 matching bases. CDR1 is MNHNS, CDR2 SASEGT, per germline. Between the trimmed V and J ends, which lost 3 bases and 5 bases, there was a span of 14 bases. The CDR3 extends over 14 amino acids. This chain's CDR3 is CASSEGGGANEQYF. In nucleotides, the CDR3 is TGTGCCAGCAGTGAGGGAGGAGGGGCAAACGAGCAGTACTTC.

This clonotype was recorded at least ten times. The CDR3 protein is CASSPPRLETQYF. The CDR3 DNA follows: TGTGCCAGCAGCCCCCCCCGTTTAGAGACCCAGTACTTC. The V gene is TRBV7-9, the J gene TRBJ2-5, with unresolved D. This CDR3 has 13 amino acids. Per the germline V gene, CDR1 is SEHNR and CDR2 is FQNEAQ (reference sequence). The V and J ends lost 5 bases and 4 bases respectively, with 11 bases between them.

In its sample, this clonotype was seen many times. This rearrangement joins TRBV6-5 to TRBJ2-7; 7 bases match TRBD2. The ends lost 7 bases at V and 4 bases at J; junction bases unmatched: 4. The length of the CDR3 is 12 residues. Germline V lookup: CDR1 MNHEY, CDR2 SVGAGI. The CDR3 protein is CASTASGYEQYF. The CDR3 DNA is TGTGCCAGCACGGCTAGCGGTTACGAGCAGTACTTC.

This clonotype occurred many times. The J gene is TRBJ2-6, the V gene TRBV12-3 or TRBV12-4; no reliable D call. Trimming cost V 1 base and J 4 bases, with 8 bases left between them. This CDR3 is built from 15 residues. CDR3: CASSLERIGANVLTF. In nucleotides, the CDR3 is TGTGCCAGCAGTTTAGAACGGATAGGGGCCAACGTCCTGACTTTC.

In this sample, this clonotype turned up many times. The gene calls are TRBV12-5 and TRBJ2-2, with D possibly being TRBD2 (6 bases). Germline CDR1 LGHNT, CDR2 FRNRAP. The V end was cut by 3 bases, the J end by 5 bases, with 13 bases between. The CDR3 extends over 15 amino acids. CDR3 amino acids: CASGLGTGGTGELFF. CDR3 DNA sequence: TGTGCTAGTGGTTTAGGGACTGGCGGTACCGGGGAGCTGTTTTTT.

J is TRBJ1-1 and V is TRBV3-1; D is ambiguous. The CDR3 runs to 13 residues. From germline, CDR1 is LGHDT and CDR2 YNNKEL (reference sequence). The germline V and J ends were trimmed by 2 bases and 3 bases, with 7 bases remaining between them. CDR3 nucleotide sequence: TGTGCCAGCAGCCAAATAAGCGACACTGAAGCTTTCTTT. Residues: CASSQISDTEAFF.

At least ten counts were recorded for this clonotype. The V and J genes are TRBV7-2 and TRBJ2-7, with D tentatively TRBD1 (5 bases). CDR3 length equals 14 residues. Looked up from germline, CDR1 is SGHTA and CDR2 is FQGNSA. V lost 3 bases, J lost 4 bases, and 13 bases lay in between. CDR3 region: CASSLGRKGYEQYF. Written as DNA, the CDR3 is TGTGCCAGCAGCTTGGGGCGGAAGGGGTACGAGCAGTACTTC.

This chain connects TRBV5-1 to TRBJ1-1; D is ambiguous. In germline, CDR1 is SGHRS, CDR2 YFSETQ. There are 15 residues in the CDR3. V lost 1 base and J 1 base, leaving 11 bases between the germline ends. The CDR3 region is CASSLIGEGNTEAFF. The CDR3 DNA reads TGCGCCAGCAGCTTGATTGGGGAGGGGAACACTGAAGCTTTCTTT.

This clonotype was seen many times. The rearrangement uses TRBV4-2 and TRBJ1-1, with TRBD1 as a possible D gene (5 bases). V dropped 1 base and J dropped 4 bases, with 13 bases sitting between them. This CDR3 contains 15 residues. The germline V gene encodes CDR1 LGHNA and CDR2 YNFKEQ. The CDR3 DNA sequence: TGTGCCAGCAGCCAAGGAGGCATGGGGGGCACTGAAGCTTTCTTT. This gives the protein CASSQGGMGGTEAFF.

This clonotype was detected ten times or more. One end of the junction fails to match germline, which may point to a read error. The chain employs TRBV7-9 and TRBJ2-7; 12 bases are a match to TRBD2. Germline CDR1 reads SEHNR; CDR2 reads FQNEAQ (reference sequence). The CDR3 contains 11 residues. This CDR3 reads CASSSGLAGTF. The CDR3 bases are TGTGCCAGCAGCTCCGGACTAGCGGGAACCTTC.

The sample holds many counts of this clonotype. The rearrangement links TRBV12-3 or TRBV12-4 to TRBJ2-7; 8 nucleotides line up with TRBD2. This CDR3 is built from 14 residues. V shed 7 bases, J shed 3 bases, and the junction held 8 bases outside the gene matches. CDR3 loop: CASTSGGKGYEQYF. CDR3 coding DNA: TGTGCCAGCACCTCGGGAGGGAAGGGCTACGAGCAGTACTTC.

This clonotype was counted ten times or more. The chain has TRBV28 and TRBJ1-5; D call uncertain. The CDR3 covers 13 residues. The germline CDR1 and CDR2 sequences are MDHEN and SYDVKM. Trimming took off 7 bases at V and 5 bases at J, with 12 bases between the two ends. The CDR3: CASIQAADQPQHF. In DNA, the CDR3 is TGTGCCAGCATCCAGGCGGCCGATCAGCCCCAGCATTTT.

This clonotype was observed at least ten times. The J gene is TRBJ2-7, the V gene TRBV20-1; 7 bases line up with TRBD2. Germline trimming cut 6 bases from V and 0 bases from J; bases unmatched to any gene: 5. Germline assignment: CDR1 DFQATT and CDR2 SNEGSKA (reference sequence). The CDR3 is 13 residues long. The CDR3 reads CSASGGSSYEQYF. The DNA for the CDR3 is TGCAGTGCCTCCGGGGGGAGCTCCTACGAGCAGTACTTC.

This clonotype was counted at least ten times. The V gene is TRBV7-8, the J gene TRBJ2-2; D uncertain. Germline V gene lookup returns CDR1 SGHVS and CDR2 FQNEAQ. The V and J ends lost 2 bases and 1 base respectively, with 5 bases between them. There are 14 residues in the CDR3. CDR3 loop: CASSLIQNTGELFF. The CDR3 DNA is TGTGCCAGCAGCTTAATACAGAACACCGGGGAGCTGTTTTTT. The whole variable domain, remainder taken from reference TRBV7-8 and TRBJ2-2, is GAGVSQSPRYKVAKRGQDVALRCDPISGHVSLFWYQQALGQGPEFLTYFQNEAQLDKSGLPSDRFFAERPEGSVSTLKIQRTQQEDSAVYLCASSLIQNTGELFFGEGSRLTVL.

Notes on this clonotype: A clone one base away is much larger, so this may be a read error. The CDR3: CASSRWIFGELFF. CDR3 sequence (DNA): TGTGCCAGCAGCCGGTGGATTTTCGGGGAGCTGTTTTTT. The chain uses TRBV13 and TRBJ2-2; no definite D call. The CDR3 sequence is 13 residues long. V lost 5 bases and J lost 7, with 11 bases in between. CDR1 and CDR2 from the germline V gene are PRHDT and FYEKMQ (reference sequence).

This clonotype showed up just a few times. This chain connects TRBV4-1 to TRBJ2-2, with 8 bases lining up with TRBD2. Germline trimming cut 3 bases from V and 9 bases from J; bases unmatched to any gene: 15. The germline gives CDR1 MGHRA, CDR2 YSYEKL. The CDR3 extends over 17 amino acids. The CDR3 loop reads CASSHKEKSGRSRELFF. As DNA, the CDR3 is TGCGCCAGCAGCCACAAGGAAAAGAGCGGGAGATCCCGGGAGCTGTTTTTT.

At least ten counts were recorded for this clonotype. The chain couples TRBV20-1 to TRBJ2-7, with D unclear. V lost 4 bases and J 3 bases, leaving 4 bases between the germline ends. Germline V CDR1 and CDR2: DFQATT, SNEGSKA (reference sequence). CDR3 length: 10 residues. As DNA, the CDR3 is TGCAGTGCTAAGGGCTACGAGCAGTACTTC. Its protein is CSAKGYEQYF.

This clonotype was found many times. This rearrangement joins TRBV6-1 to TRBJ1-2; D is unresolved. Between the trimmed V and J ends, which lost 2 bases and 0 bases, there was a span of 4 bases. This CDR3 contains 13 residues. Germline V gives CDR1 MNHNS, CDR2 SASEGT. In DNA, the CDR3 is TGTGCCAGCAGTGAACTCCCTAACTATGGCTACACCTTC. This gives the protein CASSELPNYGYTF.

This clonotype has a count of ten or more. This chain uses TRBV5-1 with TRBJ1-1, with a possible D match to TRBD1 (5 bases). CDR1 and CDR2 from the germline V gene are SGHRS and YFSETQ. Trimming removed 2 bases at V and 1 base at J, with 18 bases between. The CDR3 has 17 amino acids. The CDR3 is CASSFTDEQVTNTEAFF. CDR3 in DNA: TGCGCCAGCAGCTTTACGGACGAACAGGTAACGAACACTGAAGCTTTCTTT.

With regard to this clonotype: It may be a read error: a sequence one base away is much more abundant. The chain joins TRBV2 to TRBJ2-5, with a tentative D call TRBD2 (6 bases). V lost 3 bases to trimming and J lost 9 bases, with 11 bases between them. Germline loops: CDR1 SNHLY, CDR2 FYNNEI. CDR3 length equals 12 residues. CDR3 sequence reads: CASSDPGEAQYF. The CDR3 coding sequence is TGTGCCAGCAGTGACCCGGGGGAGGCCCAGTACTTC.

This clonotype occurred many times. The J gene is TRBJ2-5, the V gene TRBV2; D ambiguous. V shed 3 bases and J shed 4 bases, with 9 bases lying between them. Germline V CDR1 and CDR2: SNHLY, FYNNEI. The CDR3 runs to 13 residues. CDR3 DNA sequence: TGTGCCAGCAGTGATAATAGCCGAGAGACCCAGTACTTC. Its translation is CASSDNSRETQYF.

This clonotype was seen repeatedly, ten times or more. The CDR3 coding sequence is TGTGCCAGCTCGCTAGACAGCCTAACACAAGAAGCTTTCTTT. It is translated as CASSLDSLTQEAFF. This rearrangement joins TRBV18 to TRBJ1-1; D is perhaps TRBD1 (5 bases). CDR1 is KGHSH, CDR2 LQKENI, per germline. The CDR3 sequence is 14 residues long. V dropped 6 bases and J dropped 8 bases, with 19 bases sitting between them.

The rearrangement uses TRBV6-1 and TRBJ1-2; D remains ambiguous. This CDR3 region has 13 residues. V shed 4 bases and J shed 3 bases, with 9 bases lying between them. CDR1 is MNHNS and CDR2 is SASEGT in the germline V gene. The CDR3 DNA sequence: TGTGCCAGCAGTGCGACCGCAGACTATGGCTACACCTTC. It yields the protein CASSATADYGYTF.

This clonotype was detected ten times or more. The V call is TRBV6-4, the J call TRBJ1-2; the match to TRBD1 covers 7 bases. The V gene's germline CDR1 is MRHNA and CDR2 SNTAGT. Trimming cost V 1 base and J 5 bases; bases outside gene matches: 10. This CDR3 has 16 residues. CDR3 amino acids: CASSDYFRDRIYGYTF. DNA for the CDR3: TGTGCCAGCAGTGACTACTTCCGGGACAGAATTTATGGCTACACCTTC.

The J gene is TRBJ1-2, the V gene TRBV6-4; the D gene is possibly TRBD1 (6 bases). The V and J ends lost 6 bases and 0 bases respectively, with 14 bases between them. Germline V gene data show CDR1 as MRHNA and CDR2 as SNTAGT. The CDR3 contains 15 residues. The CDR3 loop is CASRPYWTANYGYTF. DNA of the CDR3: TGTGCCAGCAGGCCGTACTGGACAGCTAACTATGGCTACACCTTC.

This clonotype has more than one count but fewer than ten. The CDR3 protein is CSAAPGLAGLVYEQYF. In DNA, the CDR3 is TGCAGTGCTGCCCCGGGACTAGCGGGATTAGTCTACGAGCAGTACTTC. J is TRBJ2-7 and V is TRBV20-1; TRBD2 matches 13 bases. The germline V gene has CDR1 DFQATT and CDR2 SNEGSKA (reference sequence). The length of the CDR3 is 16 residues. V lost 5 bases to trimming and J lost 3 bases; unmatched junction nucleotides: 10.

This clonotype was seen repeatedly, ten times or more. V and J are TRBV29-1 and TRBJ2-7; 12 bases match TRBD2. CDR1 is SQVTM and CDR2 is ANQGSEA in the germline V gene. V was pared by 4 bases and J by 4 bases, with 8 bases of the junction left unmatched. The CDR3 has 15 residues. CDR3 residues: CSVGTPTSGSYEQYF. Here the CDR3 DNA reads TGCAGCGTTGGTACCCCGACTAGCGGGAGTTACGAGCAGTACTTC.

This clonotype was seen a single time. The genes are TRBV5-1 and TRBJ2-5; 7 bases line up with TRBD1. The CDR3 extends over 14 amino acids. Germline V CDR1 and CDR2: SGHRS, YFSETQ. V gave up 4 bases and J gave up 5 bases; unmatched junction bases: 8. CDR3 sequence: CASSHRGPPETQYF. CDR3 in DNA: TGCGCCAGCAGCCATAGGGGGCCCCCCGAGACCCAGTACTTC.

This clonotype was seen ten or more times. The V gene is TRBV13, the J gene TRBJ2-1; D might be TRBD1 (7 bases). The CDR3 spans 19 residues. The ends were cut back, 5 bases at V and 4 bases at J, with 27 bases in the middle. The germline V gene has CDR1 PRHDT and CDR2 FYEKMQ (reference sequence). The chain's CDR3 is CASSPKPHRGGETYNEQFF. For the CDR3, the DNA is TGTGCCAGCAGCCCAAAACCTCACAGGGGAGGAGAAACATACAATGAGCAGTTCTTC.